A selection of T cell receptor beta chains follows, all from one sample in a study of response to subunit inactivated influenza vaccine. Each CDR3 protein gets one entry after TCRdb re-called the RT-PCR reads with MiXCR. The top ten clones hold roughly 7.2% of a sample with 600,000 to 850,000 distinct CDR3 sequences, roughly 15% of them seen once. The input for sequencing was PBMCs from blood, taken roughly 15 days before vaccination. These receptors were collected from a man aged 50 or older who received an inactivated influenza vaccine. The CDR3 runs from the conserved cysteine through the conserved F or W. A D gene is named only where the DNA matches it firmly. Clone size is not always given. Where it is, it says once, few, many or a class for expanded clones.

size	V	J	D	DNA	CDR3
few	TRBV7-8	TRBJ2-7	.	TGTGCCAGCAGCTTACTGGGGTCGGGCACCTATTATTCCTACGAGCAGTACTTC	CASSLLGSGTYYSYEQYF
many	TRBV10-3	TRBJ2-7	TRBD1	TGTGCCATCAGTGGACTGGACAGGGACCCTTCCTACGAGCAGTACTTC	CAISGLDRDPSYEQYF
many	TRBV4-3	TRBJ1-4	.	TGCGCCAGCTCATTGTCGGTTGGTGAAAAACTGTTTTTT	CASSLSVGEKLFF
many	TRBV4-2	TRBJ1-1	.	TGTGCCAGCAGCCAAGAAGCTGGCAGGGGATTTCTTGAAGCTTTCTTT	CASSQEAGRGFLEAFF
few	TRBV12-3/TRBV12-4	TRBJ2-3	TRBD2	TGTGCCAGCAGCTGGTCGGGGACTACACACACAGATACGCAGTATTTT	CASSWSGTTHTDTQYF
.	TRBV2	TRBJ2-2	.	TGTGCCAGCATAGTATACAAGTACACCGGGGAGCTGTTTTTT	CASIVYKYTGELFF
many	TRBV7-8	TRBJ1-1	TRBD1	TGTGCCAGCAGCTTGTGGACAGGGGAGCGCCTTGACGCTTTCTTT	CASSLWTGERLDAFF
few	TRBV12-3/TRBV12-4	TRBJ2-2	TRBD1	TGTGCCAGCAGTTCATCCGACAGGGGGCATAGCACCGGGGAGCTGTTTTTT	CASSSSDRGHSTGELFF
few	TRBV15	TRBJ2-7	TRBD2	TGTGCCACCAGCAGAGGACTAGCGGGATCCTACGAGCAGTACTTC	CATSRGLAGSYEQYF
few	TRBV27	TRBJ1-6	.	TGTGCCAGCAGTTTATCGGGGACTGGGAGCTCCTATAATTCACCCCTCCACTTT	CASSLSGTGSSYNSPLHF
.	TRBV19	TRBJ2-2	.	TGTGCCAGTAGTATCCGCCCTCTTGGTGGGGCGAACACCGGGGAGCTGTTTTTT	CASSIRPLGGANTGELFF
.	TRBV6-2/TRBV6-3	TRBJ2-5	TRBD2	TGTGCCAGCAGTTACCTAGCGGCCAACCAAGAGACCCAGTACTTC	CASSYLAANQETQYF
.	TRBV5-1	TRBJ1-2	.	TGCGCCAGCAGCCCAACCGACGGACTGAACTATGGCTACACCTTC	CASSPTDGLNYGYTF
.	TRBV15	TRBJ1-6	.	TGTGCCACCAGCAGAATGATCGGACAGAATAATTCACCCCTCCACTTT	CATSRMIGQNNSPLHF
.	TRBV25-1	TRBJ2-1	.	TGTGCCAGCAGTGAATTGTCACAGGCTAAGGATGAGCAGTTCTTC	CASSELSQAKDEQFF
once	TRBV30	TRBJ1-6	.	TGTGCCTGGAGTGTAGTTCGGTCACCCCTCCACTTT	CAWSVVRSPLHF
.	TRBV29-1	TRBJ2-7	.	TGCAGCGTTACCCGGGACCTTTACTACGAGCAGTACTTC	CSVTRDLYYEQYF